One sample yielded the 31 T cell receptor beta chains listed below, sequenced in a study of shared clonotypes between healthy human individuals. Assay: immunoSEQ multiplex PCR; the TCRdb copy retains only in-frame clones and omits some. The sample shows 2 million to 3 million clones, 90% to 95% of them seen only once. Sequencing input: naive CD4+ T cells sorted from blood. This sample's subset: CD45RA+ positively selected. These TCRs come from a man aged 18 to 30 in good health.

The CDR3 loop reads CASSFGGGQETQYF. DNA of the CDR3: TGTGCCAGCAGTTTCGGGGGGGGGCAAGAGACCCAGTACTTC. The V call is TRBV28, the J call TRBJ2-5; 8 nucleotides line up with TRBD2. Germline V gene data show CDR1 as MDHEN and CDR2 as SYDVKM. The V gene end was trimmed by 3 bases and the J gene end by 2 bases; junction bases not matched to a gene: 2. CDR3 length: 14 residues.

The chain uses TRBV6-5 and TRBJ2-7; no clear D gene. This CDR3 has 15 residues. Trimming took off 6 bases at V and 2 bases at J, with 17 bases between the two ends. Germline lookup yields CDR1 MNHEY and CDR2 SVGAGI. In DNA, the CDR3 is TGTGCCAGCAGGAAGGATTCGGACCGCACCTACGAGCAGTACTTC. Residues: CASRKDSDRTYEQYF.

The chain combines TRBV30 with TRBJ2-5; tentatively, D is TRBD2 (6 bases). The length of the CDR3 is 18 residues. Per germline, CDR1 GTSNPN and CDR2 SVGIG (reference sequence). V shed 0 bases and J shed 3 bases, with 23 bases lying between them. DNA for the CDR3: TGTGCCTGGAGTGTGTTTAGTTCTTGGGTCCCGGGAGAAGAGACCCAGTACTTC. This translates into CAWSVFSSWVPGEETQYF.

The rearrangement joins TRBV2 to TRBJ1-1, with 7 bases fitting TRBD1. V shed 6 bases, J shed 4 bases, and the junction held 11 bases outside the gene matches. The germline gives CDR1 SNHLY, CDR2 FYNNEI. CDR3 length: 15 amino acids. The CDR3 spells CASSGDRGRSTEAFF. The CDR3 DNA reads TGTGCCAGCAGCGGTGATAGGGGGCGGAGCACTGAAGCTTTCTTT.

Only one count was recorded for this clone. The chain recombines TRBV21-1 with TRBJ1-5; the table calls TRBD1, which could not be checked here. TRBV21-1 is deemed a pseudogene. This CDR3 is 20 amino acids long. The CDR3 sequence is CASSKNESSKGDMGNQPQHF. The CDR3 coding sequence is TGTGCCAGCAGCAAAAATGAAAGTTCTAAGGGGGATATGGGCAATCAGCCCCAGCATTTT.

The chain is built from TRBV5-1 and TRBJ2-5, with a tentative D call TRBD1 (5 bases). CDR3 length: 14 amino acids. CDR1 is SGHRS, CDR2 YFSETQ, per germline. Deletions cut 0 bases from V and 5 bases from J, with 11 bases between. The CDR3 DNA sequence: TGCGCCAGCAGCTTGGAGGCAGGGAAGGAGACCCAGTACTTC. It is translated as CASSLEAGKETQYF.

This chain joins TRBV11-3 and TRBJ2-1; 8 bases are shared with TRBD2. The V and J ends lost 8 bases and 7 bases, in that order; junction bases with no gene match: 25. Per germline, CDR1 SGHNT and CDR2 YENEEA. The CDR3 has 19 amino acids. CDR3 region: CASVAQGIERLASGNEQFF. The CDR3 DNA reads as TGTGCCAGCGTAGCACAGGGCATCGAAAGACTAGCGTCCGGGAATGAGCAGTTCTTC.

This chain uses TRBV2 with TRBJ1-1; D may be TRBD1 (6 bases). V lost 6 bases and J 5 bases, leaving 19 bases between the germline ends. The CDR3 totals 15 residues. Germline CDR1 SNHLY, CDR2 FYNNEI. This chain's CDR3 is CASSREQGLGTEAFF. For the CDR3, the DNA is TGTGCCAGCAGCCGTGAACAGGGATTAGGGACTGAAGCTTTCTTT.

This chain connects TRBV19 to TRBJ2-7, with TRBD2 matching over 7 bases. Germline V gene sequence: CDR1 LNHDA, CDR2 SQIVND (reference sequence). The CDR3 has 15 amino acids. J gave up 4 bases and V 2 bases, and 8 bases lay outside the gene matches. In nucleotides, the CDR3 is TGTGCCAGTAGTATACAGCGGGGTCTGGGGTACGAGCAGTACTTC. Translation: CASSIQRGLGYEQYF.

The chain uses TRBV4-1 and TRBJ1-2, with a possible D match to TRBD1 (6 bases). Germline V gene data show CDR1 as MGHRA and CDR2 as YSYEKL. Trimming pared 0 bases from V and 0 bases from J, leaving 11 bases between. The CDR3 is 16 residues long. The chain's CDR3 is CASSQDTGRPNYGYTF. CDR3 bases: TGCGCCAGCAGCCAAGATACAGGGAGACCTAACTATGGCTACACCTTC.

This clone was counted between two and nine times. The chain links TRBV6-6 to TRBJ2-1; 7 bases match TRBD1. The CDR3 sequence is 15 residues long. V shed 6 bases, J shed 4 bases, and the junction held 9 bases outside the gene matches. CDR1 and CDR2 (germline): MNHNY, SVGAGI (reference sequence). The CDR3 here is CASSQTGNSYNEQFF. CDR3 DNA: TGTGCCAGCAGCCAGACAGGGAATTCATACAATGAGCAGTTCTTC.

The V call is TRBV7-9, the J call TRBJ2-7, with a tentative D call TRBD1 (6 bases). The CDR3 consists of 14 residues. CDR1 and CDR2 (germline): SEHNR, FQNEAQ (reference sequence). The V end was cut by 5 bases, the J end by 2 bases, with 13 bases between. The CDR3 DNA sequence: TGTGCCAGCAGCCCACAGGGATTGGCCTACGAGCAGTACTTC. Translation: CASSPQGLAYEQYF.

On this clone itself: Additional DNA sequences in this sample encode the identical CDR3. The V call is TRBV28, the J call TRBJ2-2, with no clear D. The CDR3 has 14 residues. Trimming left V 4 bases short and J 0 bases short, with 6 bases between. In germline, CDR1 is MDHEN, CDR2 SYDVKM. This chain's CDR3 is CASSSPTNTGELFF. The CDR3 DNA is TGTGCCAGCAGTTCCCCCACGAACACCGGGGAGCTGTTTTTT.

The gene calls are TRBV5-1 and TRBJ2-5; D may be TRBD2 (6 bases). Trimming cost V 4 bases and J 2 bases, with 12 bases left between them. CDR3 length equals 14 residues. Looked up from germline, CDR1 is SGHRS and CDR2 is YFSETQ. CDR3 sequence: CASSGGTVQETQYF. Written as DNA, the CDR3 is TGCGCCAGCAGCGGAGGGACGGTACAAGAGACCCAGTACTTC.

The rearrangement links TRBV19 to TRBJ2-3; 8 bases agree with TRBD2. The CDR3 loop spans 16 amino acids. Losses at the gene ends were 1 base for V and 6 bases for J; bases not matched to a gene: 9. CDR1 LNHDA and CDR2 SQIVND come from the germline V gene (reference sequence). CDR3 nucleotide sequence: TGTGCCAGTAGTATAGTAGTCGCGACTAGCGCCGATACGCAGTATTTT. Amino acids: CASSIVVATSADTQYF.

The chain has TRBV25-1 and TRBJ2-7; the D is unclear. Deletions cut 3 bases from V and 5 bases from J, with 17 bases between. Germline loops: CDR1 MGHDK, CDR2 SYGVNS. The CDR3 covers 15 residues. CDR3 nucleotides: TGTGCCAGCAGTGATGCCCCAGGCCTCTCGGACGAGCAGTACTTC. Protein sequence: CASSDAPGLSDEQYF.

The rearrangement uses TRBV5-1 and TRBJ2-2; perhaps TRBD1 as D (5 bases). The CDR3 extends over 16 amino acids. Germline values: CDR1 SGHRS, CDR2 YFSETQ. Trimming took 4 bases from V and 5 from J, leaving 18 bases between them. CDR3: CASSPGVGVVTGELFF. The CDR3 bases are TGCGCCAGCAGCCCTGGCGTAGGGGTAGTGACCGGGGAGCTGTTTTTT.

V is TRBV6-5 and J is TRBJ2-1; D gene unclear. Germline V gene data show CDR1 as MNHEY and CDR2 as SVGAGI. V was clipped by 4 bases and J by 7 bases, with 14 bases between them. CDR3 length equals 14 residues. CDR3 sequence: CASSFPGPQNEQFF. In nucleotides, the CDR3 is TGTGCCAGCAGTTTTCCGGGTCCCCAGAATGAGCAGTTCTTC.

As regards this clone: Other DNA sequences of this sample code for an identical CDR3. The chain combines TRBV11-3 with TRBJ2-3, with a tentative D call TRBD2 (6 bases). Germline assignment: CDR1 SGHNT and CDR2 YENEEA. Trimming stripped 3 bases from V and 6 bases from J, with 13 bases between. CDR3 length equals 14 residues. CDR3 nucleotide sequence: TGTGCCAGCAGCTTGGGACGGGGGACGGATACGCAGTATTTT. This codes for CASSLGRGTDTQYF.

V is TRBV6-1 and J is TRBJ1-1, with 9 positions matching TRBD1. Trimming at V came to 6 bases and at J to 5 bases, leaving 7 bases not matched to a gene. This CDR3 is 14 amino acids long. The germline V gene encodes CDR1 MNHNS and CDR2 SASEGT. The CDR3 is CASRVTGGGTEAFF. DNA of the CDR3: TGTGCCAGCAGGGTAACAGGGGGCGGGACTGAAGCTTTCTTT.

This rearrangement joins TRBV28 to TRBJ1-2; D is perhaps TRBD1 (6 bases). V shed 4 bases and J shed 0 bases, with 18 bases lying between them. CDR1 MDHEN and CDR2 SYDVKM come from the germline V gene. The CDR3 loop spans 17 amino acids. CDR3 nucleotide sequence: TGTGCCAGCAGTTCCTCGGACAGACTAACCCCTAACTATGGCTACACCTTC. It translates to CASSSSDRLTPNYGYTF.

In its sample, this clone was seen once. The J gene is TRBJ2-4, the V gene TRBV10-3; 7 bases line up with TRBD1. In germline, CDR1 is ENHRY, CDR2 SYGVKD. The CDR3 is 13 residues long. J gave up 8 bases and V 8 bases, and 9 bases lay outside the gene matches. The CDR3 reads CAIQTGPGDIQYF. CDR3 nucleotides: TGTGCCATCCAGACAGGGCCAGGGGACATTCAGTACTTC.

The chain carries TRBV30 and TRBJ2-6; 11 bases fit TRBD1. Germline V CDR1 and CDR2: GTSNPN, SVGIG (reference sequence). This CDR3 region has 18 residues. The trim removed 3 bases at V and 4 bases at J, leaving 11 bases unmatched. DNA for the CDR3: TGTGCCTGGAGCTCGGACAGGGGGCGGGTAGCAGGGGCCAACGTCCTGACTTTC. Amino acids: CAWSSDRGRVAGANVLTF.

V is TRBV14 and J is TRBJ1-2; a weak D match, TRBD1 (6 bases). The ends were cut back, 4 bases at V and 5 bases at J, with 20 bases in the middle. This CDR3 has 16 residues. The germline CDR1 and CDR2 sequences are SGHDN and FVKESK. The CDR3 DNA is TGTGCCAGCAGCCTTGGCTCGAGGACAGTCATGTATGGCTACACCTTC. Amino acid sequence: CASSLGSRTVMYGYTF.

The rearrangement links TRBV5-5 to TRBJ2-5, with 7 nucleotides matching TRBD1. This CDR3 is 12 amino acids long. Germline trimming cut 7 bases from V and 4 bases from J; bases unmatched to any gene: 4. Per germline, CDR1 SGHKS and CDR2 YYEKEE (reference sequence). The CDR3 DNA sequence: TGTGCCAGCGGGGACAGCTCAGAGACCCAGTACTTC. Its translation is CASGDSSETQYF. Using reference TRBV5-5 and TRBJ2-5 for the parts outside the CDR3, the full variable domain is DAGVTQSPTHLIKTRGQQVTLRCSPISGHKSVSWYQQVLGQGPQFIFQYYEKEERGRGNFPDRFSARQFPNYSSELNVNALLLGDSALYLCASGDSSETQYFGPGTRLLVL.

The V gene is TRBV11-3, the J gene TRBJ1-2, with D unclear. The CDR3 has 16 amino acids. The germline V and J ends were trimmed by 2 bases and 0 bases, with 13 bases remaining between them. Germline-derived CDR1 and CDR2 are SGHNT and YENEEA. The CDR3 nucleotides read TGTGCCAGCAGCTTATGGGGAGAGGCCACTAACTATGGCTACACCTTC. It encodes CASSLWGEATNYGYTF.

V is TRBV6-5 and J is TRBJ2-1; a possible D gene is TRBD1 (6 bases). Per the germline V gene, CDR1 is MNHEY and CDR2 is SVGAGI. V lost 6 bases, J lost 4 bases, and 7 bases lay in between. The CDR3 has 12 residues. Here the CDR3 DNA reads TGTGCCAGCAGCGACAGGTACAATGAGCAGTTCTTC. This translates into CASSDRYNEQFF.

CDR3 nucleotide sequence: TGTGCCAGCAGGCCTCTAGCGGGGTTCCCAGATACGCAGTATTTT. Encoded protein: CASRPLAGFPDTQYF. The gene calls are TRBV2 and TRBJ2-3; 9 bases agree with TRBD2. V was pared by 6 bases and J by 4 bases, with 8 bases of the junction left unmatched. Per germline, CDR1 SNHLY and CDR2 FYNNEI. The CDR3 spans 15 residues.

The chain has TRBV10-3 and TRBJ2-3; no definite D call. Germline loops: CDR1 ENHRY, CDR2 SYGVKD. With 4 bases removed from V and 0 bases from J, the gap between germline ends came to 8 bases. The length of the CDR3 is 14 residues. The CDR3, as DNA: TGTGCCATCAGTGCAGCGACGAGCACAGATACGCAGTATTTT. It codes for CAISAATSTDTQYF.

The rearrangement joins TRBV18 to TRBJ2-3, with D unresolved. This CDR3 spans 16 amino acids. Germline CDR1 reads KGHSH; CDR2 reads LQKENI. V was pared by 4 bases and J by 1 base, with 15 bases between. CDR3 residues: CASSQRNLGGTDTQYF. The DNA for the CDR3 is TGTGCCAGCTCACAGAGAAATTTAGGAGGCACAGATACGCAGTATTTT. The full variable domain, in which reference TRBV18 and TRBJ2-3 provide the parts outside the CDR3, is NAGVMQNPRHLVRRRGQEARLRCSPMKGHSHVYWYRQLPEEGLKFMVYLQKENIIDESGMPKERFSAEFPKEGPSILRIQQVVRGDSAAYFCASSQRNLGGTDTQYFGPGTRLTVL.

The CDR3 DNA follows: TGTGCGACCGGCGTACGGGAGGGGAACGGGGAGCTGTTTTTT. It specifies CATGVREGNGELFF. The genes are TRBV6-1 and TRBJ2-2; TRBD2 agrees at 8 bases. Germline V gives CDR1 MNHNS, CDR2 SASEGT. The CDR3 is made up of 14 amino acids.